The entry that follows covers one T cell receptor beta chain sequence. Antigen specificity is unknown. The donors were part of the validation cohort, which consisted of over a hundred subjects and was separate from the first cohort of hundreds of subjects. TCRdb keeps only in-frame clones here, not all; method: immunoSEQ multiplex PCR. Seen here are about 130,000 clones, roughly 89% observed once, and the top ten hold around 1.1%. These data are taken from a study of cytomegalovirus exposure and HLA in healthy donors. Study-level points and caveats: Among TCR beta chains, those listed as cytomegalovirus-associated numbered some 170. Most TCR sequences were seen very rarely across donors, but some public TCRs occurred in many.

V trimming: 10 bases; J trimming: 6 bases; junction bases outside the gene matches: 9. CDR1 MNHNS and CDR2 SASEGT come from the germline V gene. CDR3 length: 14 residues. The material sequenced was PBMCs. The chain carries TRBV6-1 and TRBJ2-2, with 9 positions matching TRBD1. The clonotype comes from a woman aged 18-29 years in good health and CMV-seronegative. CDR3 residues: CAMRTGDGPGELFF. The CDR3 coding sequence is TGTGCCATGCGGACAGGGGATGGCCCCGGGGAGCTGTTTTTT.